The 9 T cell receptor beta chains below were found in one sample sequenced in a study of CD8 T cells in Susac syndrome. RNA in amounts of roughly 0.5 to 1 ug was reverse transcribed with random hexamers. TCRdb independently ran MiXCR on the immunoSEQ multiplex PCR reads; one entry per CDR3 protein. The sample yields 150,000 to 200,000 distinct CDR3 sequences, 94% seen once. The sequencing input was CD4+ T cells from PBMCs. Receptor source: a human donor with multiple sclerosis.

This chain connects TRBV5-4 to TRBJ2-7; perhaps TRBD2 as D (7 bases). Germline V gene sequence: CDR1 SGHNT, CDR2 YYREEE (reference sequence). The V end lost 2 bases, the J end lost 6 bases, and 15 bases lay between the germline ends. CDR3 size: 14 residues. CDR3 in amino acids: CASSFRAAGAEQYF. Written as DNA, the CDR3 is TGTGCCAGCAGCTTCCGCGCGGCGGGGGCCGAGCAGTACTTC.

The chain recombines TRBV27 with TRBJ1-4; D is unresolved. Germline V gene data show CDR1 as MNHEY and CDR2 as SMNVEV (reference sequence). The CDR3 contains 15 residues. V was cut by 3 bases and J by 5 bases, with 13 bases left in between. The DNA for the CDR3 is TGTGCCAGCAGTTTCAGTGGGTCGTTCAATGAAAAACTGTTTTTT. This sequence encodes CASSFSGSFNEKLFF.

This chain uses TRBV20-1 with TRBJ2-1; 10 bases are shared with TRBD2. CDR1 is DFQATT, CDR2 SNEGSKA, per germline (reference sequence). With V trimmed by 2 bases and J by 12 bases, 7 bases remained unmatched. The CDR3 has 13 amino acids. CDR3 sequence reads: CSARMIAGGVQFF. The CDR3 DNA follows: TGCAGTGCTAGAATGATAGCGGGAGGAGTGCAGTTCTTC.

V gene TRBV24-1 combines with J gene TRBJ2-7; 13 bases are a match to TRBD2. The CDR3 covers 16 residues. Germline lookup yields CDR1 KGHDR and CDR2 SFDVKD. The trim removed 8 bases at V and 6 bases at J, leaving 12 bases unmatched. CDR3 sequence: CATTSYRTSGSFEQYF. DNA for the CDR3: TGTGCCACCACCTCCTATCGGACTAGCGGGAGCTTCGAGCAGTACTTC.

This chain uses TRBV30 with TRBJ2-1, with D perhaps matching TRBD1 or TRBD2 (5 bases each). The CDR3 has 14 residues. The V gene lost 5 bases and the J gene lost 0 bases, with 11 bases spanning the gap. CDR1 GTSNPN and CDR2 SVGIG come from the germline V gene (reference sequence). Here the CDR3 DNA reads TGTGCCTGGGGGACCGCAGGCTCCTACAATGAGCAGTTCTTC. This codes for CAWGTAGSYNEQFF. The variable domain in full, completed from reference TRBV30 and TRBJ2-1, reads SQTIHQWPATLVQPVGSPLSLECTVEGTSNPNLYWYRQAAGRGLQLLFYSVGIGQISSEVPQNLSASRPQDRQFILSSKKLLLSDSGFYLCAWGTAGSYNEQFFGPGTRLTVL.

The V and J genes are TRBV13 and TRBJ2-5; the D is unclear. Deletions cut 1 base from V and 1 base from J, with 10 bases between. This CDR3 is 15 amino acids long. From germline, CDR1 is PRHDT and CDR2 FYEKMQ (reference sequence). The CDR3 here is CASSLAWRIQETQYF. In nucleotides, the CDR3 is TGTGCCAGCAGCTTAGCATGGCGGATCCAAGAGACCCAGTACTTC.

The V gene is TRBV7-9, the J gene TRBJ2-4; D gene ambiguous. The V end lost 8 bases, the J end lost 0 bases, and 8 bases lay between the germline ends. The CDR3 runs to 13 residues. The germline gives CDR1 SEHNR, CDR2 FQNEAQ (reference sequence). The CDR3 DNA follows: TGTGCCAGCTCTCCATCAGCCAAAAACATTCAGTACTTC. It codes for CASSPSAKNIQYF.

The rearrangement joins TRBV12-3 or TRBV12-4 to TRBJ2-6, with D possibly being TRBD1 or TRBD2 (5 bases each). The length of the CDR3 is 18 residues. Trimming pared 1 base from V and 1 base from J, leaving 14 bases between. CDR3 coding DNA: TGTGCCAGCAGTTTAGAGGGGAGACGTAGTTCTGGGGCCAACGTCCTGACTTTC. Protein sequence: CASSLEGRRSSGANVLTF.

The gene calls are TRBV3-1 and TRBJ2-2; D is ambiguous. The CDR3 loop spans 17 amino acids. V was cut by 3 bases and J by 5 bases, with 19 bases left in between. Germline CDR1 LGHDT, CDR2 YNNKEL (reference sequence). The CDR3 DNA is TGTGCCAGCAGCCACGGGCACACGGATGGATGGACCGGGGAGCTGTTTTTT. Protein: CASSHGHTDGWTGELFF. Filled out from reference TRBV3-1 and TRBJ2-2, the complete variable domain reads DTAVSQTPKYLVTQMGNDKSIKCEQNLGHDTMYWYKQDSKKFLKIMFSYNNKELIINETVPNRFSPKSPDKAHLNLHINSLELGDSAVYFCASSHGHTDGWTGELFFGEGSRLTVL.